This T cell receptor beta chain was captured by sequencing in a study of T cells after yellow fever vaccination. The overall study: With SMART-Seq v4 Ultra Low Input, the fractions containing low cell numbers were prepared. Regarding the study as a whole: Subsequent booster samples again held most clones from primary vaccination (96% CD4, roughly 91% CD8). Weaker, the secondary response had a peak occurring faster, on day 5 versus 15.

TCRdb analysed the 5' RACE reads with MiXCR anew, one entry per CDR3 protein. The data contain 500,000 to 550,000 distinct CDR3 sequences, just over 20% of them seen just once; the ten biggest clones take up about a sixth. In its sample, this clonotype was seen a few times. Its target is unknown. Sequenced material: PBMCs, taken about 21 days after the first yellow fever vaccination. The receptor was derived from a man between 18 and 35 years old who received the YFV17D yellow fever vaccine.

The CDR3 region has the DNA TGCAGTGCTAGAGGCCGAGAAGGACCGTACACCGGGGAGCTGTTTTTT. The encoded protein is CSARGREGPYTGELFF. The chain combines TRBV20-1 with TRBJ2-2; D gene uncertain. The CDR3 extends over 16 amino acids. Trimming shortened V by 1 base and J by 3 bases, and 15 bases separated the two germline ends. In germline, CDR1 is DFQATT, CDR2 SNEGSKA (reference sequence).